This is a list of T cell receptor beta chains from one sample in a study of blood T cell repertoires in COVID-19. Method: immunoSEQ multiplex PCR; TCRdb's copy keeps in-frame clones and lacks some. This sample has some 260,000 clones, with roughly three quarters found just once. The sample consisted of peripheral blood. These TCRs come from a middle-aged woman with active or convalescent COVID-19. Both conserved end residues are part of each CDR3. Each record gives: clone size, D gene, V gene, J gene, CDR3 DNA, CDR3 protein. The D gene is left open where the match is weak. Size values are once, few and many counts, or a class for expanded clones, and some rows have none.

clone size: once; D gene: .; V gene: TRBV19; J gene: TRBJ1-2; CDR3 DNA: TGTGCCAGTAGTATAGATCGCGCAGGCGGGGGCTACACCTTC; CDR3 protein: CASSIDRAGGGYTF
clone size: .; D gene: TRBD1; V gene: TRBV5-1; J gene: TRBJ2-5; CDR3 DNA: TGCGCCAGCAGCGAGGGACAGGGGTATGAGACCCAGTACTTC; CDR3 protein: CASSEGQGYETQYF
clone size: .; D gene: TRBD2; V gene: TRBV6-2/TRBV6-3; J gene: TRBJ2-2; CDR3 DNA: TGTGCCAGCAGTACTCGCGGGGGGGTCGGGGAGCTGTTTTTT; CDR3 protein: CASSTRGGVGELFF
clone size: .; D gene: .; V gene: TRBV3-1/TRBV3-2; J gene: TRBJ1-1; CDR3 DNA: TGTGCCAGCAGCCAAGGTTCGATGACAGGCCCAGCTTTCTTT; CDR3 protein: CASSQGSMTGPAFF
clone size: .; D gene: TRBD1; V gene: TRBV7-9; J gene: TRBJ1-2; CDR3 DNA: TGTGCCAGCAGCTTAGAGACAGGGGGCGTCCCTTCCTACACCTTC; CDR3 protein: CASSLETGGVPSYTF
clone size: .; D gene: .; V gene: TRBV5-4; J gene: TRBJ1-2; CDR3 DNA: TGTGCCAGCAGCCCGTCGGGGGTCGTTGGCTACACCTTC; CDR3 protein: CASSPSGVVGYTF
clone size: .; D gene: TRBD2; V gene: TRBV5-1; J gene: TRBJ2-3; CDR3 DNA: TGCGCCAGCAGCTTAGCGGGGGGCAGCACAGATACGCAGTATTTT; CDR3 protein: CASSLAGGSTDTQYF
clone size: .; D gene: .; V gene: TRBV2; J gene: TRBJ2-2; CDR3 DNA: TGTGCCAGCGGGGGGGCGGGCACCGGGGAGCTGTTTTTT; CDR3 protein: CASGGAGTGELFF
clone size: .; D gene: .; V gene: TRBV20-1; J gene: TRBJ1-6; CDR3 DNA: TGCAGTGCTAGTCCGGGGGGCGCCTATAATTCACCCCTCCACTTT; CDR3 protein: CSASPGGAYNSPLHF
clone size: many; D gene: TRBD1; V gene: TRBV28; J gene: TRBJ1-2; CDR3 DNA: TGTGCCAGCAGTCCTTTTCGGACAGGGGGCACCTATGGCTACACCTTC; CDR3 protein: CASSPFRTGGTYGYTF
clone size: once; D gene: TRBD1; V gene: TRBV3-1/TRBV3-2; J gene: TRBJ1-1; CDR3 DNA: TGTGCCAGCAGCCGGGACAGGCTTCGTGGAGCTTTCTTT; CDR3 protein: CASSRDRLRGAFF
clone size: .; D gene: .; V gene: TRBV19; J gene: TRBJ1-6; CDR3 DNA: TGTGCCAGTAGTGCCCGTCAACTGAGCTCCTATAATTCACCCCTCCACTTT; CDR3 protein: CASSARQLSSYNSPLHF
clone size: .; D gene: .; V gene: TRBV7-8; J gene: TRBJ2-2; CDR3 DNA: TGTGCCAGCGTCGCCATGGTTGGAGGAGCCGGGGAGCTGTTTTTT; CDR3 protein: CASVAMVGGAGELFF
clone size: once; D gene: .; V gene: TRBV2; J gene: TRBJ2-3; CDR3 DNA: TGTGCCAGCTCTTGGGAAGTGGGGGGTTCCACAGATACGCAGTATTTT; CDR3 protein: CASSWEVGGSTDTQYF
clone size: .; D gene: TRBD1; V gene: TRBV9; J gene: TRBJ1-5; CDR3 DNA: TGTGCCAGCAGCGCCCTGGGACAGGACAATCAGCCCCAGCATTTT; CDR3 protein: CASSALGQDNQPQHF
clone size: .; D gene: .; V gene: TRBV27; J gene: TRBJ1-2; CDR3 DNA: TGTGCCAGCAGTCCCCGGGAAAGCGCCCATGGCTACACCTTC; CDR3 protein: CASSPRESAHGYTF
clone size: .; D gene: .; V gene: TRBV30; J gene: TRBJ1-5; CDR3 DNA: TGTGCCTGGAGTTTAGGGGCGGGACAGCCCCAGCATTTT; CDR3 protein: CAWSLGAGQPQHF
clone size: few; D gene: .; V gene: TRBV5-1; J gene: TRBJ2-5; CDR3 DNA: TGCGCCAGCAGCTTGGACAGGGAAGAGACCCAGTACTTC; CDR3 protein: CASSLDREETQYF
clone size: .; D gene: .; V gene: TRBV12-3/TRBV12-4; J gene: TRBJ1-3; CDR3 DNA: TGTGCCAGCAGTTTCGGAGGACACACCATATATTTT; CDR3 protein: CASSFGGHTIYF
clone size: .; D gene: .; V gene: TRBV19; J gene: TRBJ1-1; CDR3 DNA: TGTGCCAGTAGTAACGGGCAGGGCTATAACGCTGAAGCTTTCTTT; CDR3 protein: CASSNGQGYNAEAFF
clone size: .; D gene: TRBD1; V gene: TRBV28; J gene: TRBJ2-7; CDR3 DNA: TGTGCCAGCGGGGGGACAGGGGTCTCCTACGAGCAGTACTTC; CDR3 protein: CASGGTGVSYEQYF
clone size: .; D gene: TRBD2; V gene: TRBV19; J gene: TRBJ2-3; CDR3 DNA: TGTGCCACCCGGTCCCGGGGGGTGAAAGATACGCAGTATTTT; CDR3 protein: CATRSRGVKDTQYF
clone size: once; D gene: TRBD1; V gene: TRBV5-5; J gene: TRBJ1-2; CDR3 DNA: TGTGCCAGCAGAGCTAGGACAGGGATGTATGGCTACACCTTC; CDR3 protein: CASRARTGMYGYTF
clone size: .; D gene: TRBD1; V gene: TRBV7-9; J gene: TRBJ2-2; CDR3 DNA: TGTGCCAGCAGCACGACAGGGGGGTCGAACACCGGGGAGCTGTTTTTT; CDR3 protein: CASSTTGGSNTGELFF
clone size: .; D gene: TRBD1; V gene: TRBV19; J gene: TRBJ1-3; CDR3 DNA: TGTGCCAGTAGCCAGGGACAGAACTCTGGAAACACCATATATTTT; CDR3 protein: CASSQGQNSGNTIYF
clone size: .; D gene: .; V gene: TRBV5-5; J gene: TRBJ2-7; CDR3 DNA: TGTGCCAGCAGCTTCTCCAGTGCCACCTACGAGCAGTACTTC; CDR3 protein: CASSFSSATYEQYF
clone size: .; D gene: TRBD1; V gene: TRBV28; J gene: TRBJ1-3; CDR3 DNA: TGTGCCAGCAGTCATACAGGGGAGGCGAACACCATATATTTT; CDR3 protein: CASSHTGEANTIYF
clone size: .; D gene: .; V gene: TRBV6-1; J gene: TRBJ1-4; CDR3 DNA: TGTGCCAGCAGTGAATCCCCGGGAGGGTTTGAAAAACTGTTTTTT; CDR3 protein: CASSESPGGFEKLFF
clone size: .; D gene: .; V gene: TRBV25-1; J gene: TRBJ1-1; CDR3 DNA: TGTGCCAGCAGATTTAGCGATACAACTGAAGCTTTCTTT; CDR3 protein: CASRFSDTTEAFF
clone size: .; D gene: .; V gene: TRBV18; J gene: TRBJ1-1; CDR3 DNA: TGTGCCAGCTCAACACAGAGTCTGAACACTGAAGCTTTCTTT; CDR3 protein: CASSTQSLNTEAFF
clone size: .; D gene: TRBD2; V gene: TRBV28; J gene: TRBJ2-2; CDR3 DNA: TGTGCCAGCAGTTTTTTTATCAGACTAGCGGGGAACACCGGGGAGCTGTTTTTT; CDR3 protein: CASSFFIRLAGNTGELFF
clone size: .; D gene: .; V gene: TRBV2; J gene: TRBJ2-1; CDR3 DNA: TGTGCCAGCAAGAGGGATAGGGACTACAATGAGCAGTTCTTC; CDR3 protein: CASKRDRDYNEQFF
clone size: .; D gene: TRBD2; V gene: TRBV7-9; J gene: TRBJ2-3; CDR3 DNA: TGTGCCAGCAGCGGGCAGCGGGGGCGCGTGGATACGCAGTATTTT; CDR3 protein: CASSGQRGRVDTQYF
clone size: .; D gene: .; V gene: TRBV12-3/TRBV12-4; J gene: TRBJ2-7; CDR3 DNA: TGTGCCAGCAGCCGCGGTTCCTACGAGCAGTACTTC; CDR3 protein: CASSRGSYEQYF
clone size: few; D gene: .; V gene: TRBV13; J gene: TRBJ2-1; CDR3 DNA: TGTGCCAGCAGCCCCCGGCGCGGGGAGGTCAATGAGCAGTTCTTC; CDR3 protein: CASSPRRGEVNEQFF
clone size: .; D gene: .; V gene: TRBV5-1; J gene: TRBJ1-1; CDR3 DNA: TGCGCCAGCAGCCCCGGGAACACTGAAGCTTTCTTT; CDR3 protein: CASSPGNTEAFF
clone size: .; D gene: .; V gene: TRBV28; J gene: TRBJ2-7; CDR3 DNA: TGTGCCGCCCGAAAAGACATTAGACGCTCCTACGAGCAGTACTTC; CDR3 protein: CAARKDIRRSYEQYF
clone size: .; D gene: .; V gene: TRBV3-1/TRBV3-2; J gene: TRBJ1-1; CDR3 DNA: TGTGCCAGCAGCCATCAGGGCAAGAACACTGAAGCTTTCTTT; CDR3 protein: CASSHQGKNTEAFF
clone size: .; D gene: TRBD1; V gene: TRBV5-6; J gene: TRBJ2-7; CDR3 DNA: TGTGCCAGCAGAAAGACAGGGGTCTACGAGCAGTACTTC; CDR3 protein: CASRKTGVYEQYF
clone size: .; D gene: TRBD1; V gene: TRBV11-2; J gene: TRBJ1-1; CDR3 DNA: TGTGCCAGCAGGAGGGGACAGGGCTTAAACATGAACACTGAAGCTTTCTTT; CDR3 protein: CASRRGQGLNMNTEAFF
clone size: .; D gene: TRBD2; V gene: TRBV7-3; J gene: TRBJ2-7; CDR3 DNA: TGTGCCAGCAGCACAGGACTAGCGGGGCCTCCTCAGTTC; CDR3 protein: CASSTGLAGPPQF
clone size: .; D gene: .; V gene: TRBV7-9; J gene: TRBJ1-1; CDR3 DNA: TGTGCCAGCAGCTTCGCGAGTGAAGCTTTCTTT; CDR3 protein: CASSFASEAFF
clone size: few; D gene: .; V gene: TRBV28; J gene: TRBJ1-5; CDR3 DNA: TGTGCCAGCAGTTTGAGCACGGGGGGTAATCAGCCCCAGCATTTT; CDR3 protein: CASSLSTGGNQPQHF
clone size: .; D gene: TRBD2; V gene: TRBV30; J gene: TRBJ2-2; CDR3 DNA: TGTGCCTGGAGGTGGCGGGGGGGCCTCGCCGGGGAGCTGTTTTTT; CDR3 protein: CAWRWRGGLAGELFF
clone size: .; D gene: .; V gene: TRBV5-6; J gene: TRBJ2-5; CDR3 DNA: TGTGCCAGCAGCTTGGGCAGCCAAGAGACCCAGTACTTC; CDR3 protein: CASSLGSQETQYF
clone size: .; D gene: .; V gene: TRBV5-4; J gene: TRBJ2-1; CDR3 DNA: TGTGCCAGCAGCTTGGCAGGGTCCTACAATGAGCAGTTCTTC; CDR3 protein: CASSLAGSYNEQFF
clone size: once; D gene: .; V gene: TRBV11-2; J gene: TRBJ2-3; CDR3 DNA: TGTGCCAGCAGCCAGGACACAGATACGCAGTATTTT; CDR3 protein: CASSQDTDTQYF
clone size: .; D gene: .; V gene: TRBV28; J gene: TRBJ2-4; CDR3 DNA: TGTGCCAGCAGTACGGCCGGGATTCGAGACATTCAGTACTTC; CDR3 protein: CASSTAGIRDIQYF
clone size: .; D gene: .; V gene: TRBV3-1/TRBV3-2; J gene: TRBJ1-6; CDR3 DNA: TGTGCCAGCAGCCAAGACACAGGGTATAATTCACCCCTCCACTTT; CDR3 protein: CASSQDTGYNSPLHF